This T cell receptor beta chain was found in a study of T cell repertoires in cytomegalovirus infection. Across the study: Public TCR beta signatures marked donors with CMV infection and the matching HLA.

General study results and limits: Identification of carriers of CMV plus the relevant HLA was performed using cumulative public TCR beta family frequency. CMV-specific HLA-C-restricted TCR beta clonotypes dominated the ex vivo response.

The V segment lost 11 bases and the J segment 3 bases; nucleotides outside the gene matches: 7. This CDR3 comprises 13 residues. CDR1 is MDHEN, CDR2 SYDVKM, per germline. This clonotype was counted ten times or more. Antigen unknown. MiXCR, run by TCRdb on the reads, gives a single entry per CDR3 protein. The repertoire holds under 300,000 distinct CDR3 sequences, with around 12% as singletons. The sequencing input was PBMCs. J is TRBJ1-1 and V is TRBV28; 9 nucleotides line up with TRBD1. The sequence was collected from a human donor in good health (CMV status not recorded). Some clones in this sample may be carry-over from other donors' samples. This CDR3 reads CAGKGQGHTEAFF. DNA for the CDR3: TGTGCCGGCAAGGGACAGGGACACACTGAAGCTTTCTTT.